This TCR beta chain was observed in a study of graft-versus-host responses after intestinal transplantation. Study in general: Grafts were multivisceral, liver-intestinal, or isolated intestinal. Induction with anti-thymocyte globulin, then tacrolimus and steroids for around three years, was given to all recipients. General observations from the study: Recipient marrow harbored GvH clones, some of which surfaced first in ileum or blood.

Libraries were prepared by immunoSEQ multiplex PCR; TCRdb keeps only in-frame clonotypes and omits some of them. Here the sample spans more than 65,000 clones, approximately 90% being singletons. The germline gives CDR1 MNHNS, CDR2 SASEGT. CDR3 length equals 15 residues. J gave up 4 bases and V 11 bases, and 9 bases lay outside the gene matches. In the case of this clone: What it recognizes is unknown.

The receptor was isolated from a human donor who was the organ donor for an intestinal transplant. J is TRBJ2-3 and V is TRBV6-1; 13 bases are a match to TRBD2. The sample consisted of unstimulated CD8+ T cells sorted from spleen or lymph node cells, taken before transplant. In DNA, the CDR3 is TGTGCCTGCGCCGGGACTAGCGGGATACCAGATACGCAGTATTTT. Protein product: CACAGTSGIPDTQYF.